Each of the 6 T cell receptor beta chains below was sequenced from the same sample in a study of blood T cell repertoires in COVID-19. Using immunoSEQ multiplex PCR, the repertoire was profiled, and TCRdb retains in-frame clones only, with some absent. The table includes tens of thousands of clones, roughly 80% detected once. The sequenced material came from peripheral blood. These receptors were obtained from a human donor in a cohort sampled during active COVID-19.

This clone was seen at least ten times. The rearrangement uses TRBV19 and TRBJ1-2; a weak D match, TRBD1 (6 bases). There are 16 residues in the CDR3. Trimming shortened V by 4 bases and J by 0 bases, and 15 bases separated the two germline ends. Germline CDR1 LNHDA, CDR2 SQIVND (reference sequence). CDR3 sequence: CASSTYTGRTNYGYTF. The CDR3 region has the DNA TGTGCCAGTAGTACGTATACAGGGAGAACTAACTATGGCTACACCTTC.

This clone was detected many times. The J gene is TRBJ1-2, the V gene TRBV3-1 (or the pseudogene TRBV3-2); D not certain. Germline values: CDR1 LGHDT, CDR2 YNNKEL (reference sequence). This CDR3 region has 14 residues. Trimming stripped 4 bases from V and 4 bases from J, with 13 bases between. CDR3: CASSPPGRSYGYTF. The CDR3 nucleotides read TGTGCCAGCAGCCCTCCAGGCCGATCCTATGGCTACACCTTC.

The CDR3 sequence: CASSIRGGNEQFF. CDR3 coding DNA: TGTGCCAGTAGTATTAGGGGAGGAAATGAGCAGTTCTTC. V gene TRBV19 combines with J gene TRBJ2-1; maybe TRBD2 (6 bases). From germline, CDR1 is LNHDA and CDR2 SQIVND (reference sequence). CDR3 length: 13 residues. Trimming left V 3 bases short and J 7 bases short, with 10 bases between.

CDR3 region: CASSPRGGLQETQYF. DNA for the CDR3: TGTGCCAGCTCCCCTAGGGGGGGACTCCAAGAGACCCAGTACTTC. The J gene is TRBJ2-5, the V gene TRBV18; tentatively, D is TRBD2 (7 bases). The V and J ends lost 6 bases and 1 base respectively, with 15 bases between them. The CDR3 runs 15 residues. CDR1 is KGHSH, CDR2 LQKENI, per germline.

The chain joins TRBV6-5 to TRBJ2-3, with 10 bases aligning to TRBD2. This CDR3 contains 15 residues. CDR1 and CDR2 from the germline V gene are MNHEY and SVGAGI. Losses at the gene ends were 7 bases for V and 4 bases for J; bases not matched to a gene: 8. Here the CDR3 reads CASTSSGGAPDTQYF. Here the CDR3 DNA reads TGTGCCAGCACCTCTAGCGGGGGTGCACCAGATACGCAGTATTTT.

The genes are TRBV15 and TRBJ1-4; D not resolved. Trimming took 1 base from V and 0 from J, leaving 9 bases between them. The CDR3 loop spans 16 amino acids. Germline values: CDR1 LNHNV, CDR2 YYDKDF (reference sequence). CDR3 sequence (DNA): TGTGCCACCAGCAGAGTTTTCAGTGCAACTAATGAAAAACTGTTTTTT. Translated: CATSRVFSATNEKLFF.